The 31 T cell receptor beta chains given below trace back to one sample, sequenced in a study of blood T cells in healthy people across ages. With a J-beta primer mix and a sample-barcoded 5' primer, a second PCR ran roughly 6 to 12 cycles. TCRdb passed the 5' RACE reads through MiXCR, listing each CDR3 protein once. This table holds approximately 2,000,000 distinct CDR3 sequences, approximately 39% found once. Sequencing was done on a sample of blood. These receptors came from a human donor in good health.

This clonotype was observed a few times. This sequence joins TRBV29-1 and TRBJ2-7; maybe TRBD2 (6 bases). Trimming left V 0 bases short and J 2 bases short, with 11 bases between. CDR3 length equals 14 residues. The germline V gene has CDR1 SQVTM and CDR2 ANQGSEA. The DNA for the CDR3 is TGCAGCGTTGAAGAGAGAGGGAGGCCCTACGAGCAGTACTTC. Its translation: CSVEERGRPYEQYF.

Remarks on this clonotype: This may be a read error, as it is one base from a much larger clone. J is TRBJ1-1 and V is TRBV4-3; TRBD1 matches at 7 bases. CDR1 LGHNA and CDR2 YSLEER come from the germline V gene. This CDR3 comprises 16 residues. CDR3 sequence (DNA): TGCGCCGGCAGCCAAGAAGGGGGCAGGTCGAACACTGAAGCTTTCTTT. It yields the protein CAGSQEGGRSNTEAFF.

This chain connects TRBV18 to TRBJ2-3; 9 bases are shared with TRBD1. CDR3 length: 15 residues. Trimming cost V 0 bases and J 10 bases; bases outside gene matches: 8. Looked up from germline, CDR1 is KGHSH and CDR2 is LQKENI. DNA for the CDR3: TGTGCCAGCTCACCACCGGCGCCGGGACAGGGTCCGCAGTATTTT. It encodes CASSPPAPGQGPQYF.

CDR3 sequence: CATSREIGGQGNIQYF. DNA for the CDR3: TGTGCCACCAGCAGAGAAATCGGGGGACAGGGGAACATTCAGTACTTC. This chain joins TRBV15 and TRBJ2-4; 10 bases align to TRBD1. This CDR3 has 16 amino acids. Looked up from germline, CDR1 is LNHNV and CDR2 is YYDKDF (reference sequence). V dropped 0 bases and J dropped 7; count of bases not matched to a gene: 6.

The J gene is TRBJ2-7, the V gene TRBV7-3; D ambiguous. This CDR3 has 14 residues. Trimming removed 6 bases from V and 2 bases from J, with 14 bases in between. Germline CDR1 and CDR2: SGHTA and FQGTGA. Here the CDR3 reads CASRTPKRAYEQYF. The CDR3 DNA follows: TGTGCCAGCAGGACTCCGAAAAGAGCCTACGAGCAGTACTTC.

The J gene is TRBJ1-5, the V gene TRBV12-3 or TRBV12-4; the D is unclear. The ends were cut back, 3 bases at V and 3 bases at J, with 6 bases in the middle. CDR3 length equals 13 residues. CDR3 sequence reads: CASSFHPNQPQHF. CDR3 DNA sequence: TGTGCCAGCAGTTTCCACCCCAATCAGCCCCAGCATTTT.

Ten or more counts support this clonotype. The CDR3 DNA sequence: TGCAGTGCTAGAGATCCAGGGGCCCTTAGCACAGATACGCAGTATTTT. Translation: CSARDPGALSTDTQYF. This rearrangement joins TRBV20-1 to TRBJ2-3, with D possibly matching TRBD1 (6 bases). CDR1 is DFQATT and CDR2 is SNEGSKA in the germline V gene (reference sequence). The CDR3 is 16 residues long. Trimming left V 0 bases short and J 0 bases short, with 13 bases between.

The J gene is TRBJ1-2, the V gene TRBV29-1; weak D call: TRBD1 (5 bases). Germline CDR1 reads SQVTM; CDR2 reads ANQGSEA. Trimming removed 1 base from V and 4 bases from J, with 16 bases in between. The length of the CDR3 is 15 residues. In nucleotides, the CDR3 is TGCAGCGTTGAAGTAAGGTTGGGACGGTGCTATGGCTACACCTTC. Translating gives CSVEVRLGRCYGYTF.

The V and J genes are TRBV20-1 and TRBJ2-1; tentative D call: TRBD2 (6 bases). The CDR3 contains 18 residues. V was pared by 1 base and J by 3 bases, with 22 bases between. Germline V gene data show CDR1 as DFQATT and CDR2 as SNEGSKA (reference sequence). This chain's CDR3 is CSARAGSLYRIIYNEQFF. The CDR3 DNA sequence: TGCAGTGCTAGAGCCGGGAGCCTCTACCGTATTATCTACAATGAGCAGTTCTTC.

The sample holds a few counts of this clonotype. The V gene is TRBV10-3, the J gene TRBJ2-2, with 7 bases lining up with TRBD1. Germline V gene lookup returns CDR1 ENHRY and CDR2 SYGVKD. This CDR3 has 14 residues. J gave up 3 bases and V 5 bases, and 3 bases lay outside the gene matches. Here the CDR3 reads CAISPTGDTGELFF. For the CDR3, the DNA is TGTGCCATCAGTCCTACAGGGGACACCGGGGAGCTGTTTTTT.

This chain joins TRBV12-3 or TRBV12-4 and TRBJ1-2; D gene unclear. The CDR3 has 13 residues. The V and J ends lost 9 bases and 8 bases respectively, with 19 bases between them. The DNA for the CDR3 is TGTGCCAGTGGGTCTCCGGAGTCCCTCGGCTACACCTTC. It yields the protein CASGSPESLGYTF.

V gene TRBV11-2 combines with J gene TRBJ2-5; D may match TRBD1 or TRBD2 (7 bases each). Matching the DNA end better, TRBJ2-7 makes the J call doubtful. Germline lookup yields CDR1 SGHAT and CDR2 FQNNGV. CDR3 length: 18 amino acids. CDR3 nucleotides: TGTGCCAGCAGCTTAATGTTCCCCCAGGGGGGGACTCCCCACGAGCAGTACTTC. Translating gives CASSLMFPQGGTPHEQYF.

As to this clonotype: This sequence may be a read error, since a much larger clone differs from it by one base. J is TRBJ2-1 and V is TRBV9; D may be TRBD2 (6 bases). CDR3 length: 16 residues. CDR1 is SGDLS and CDR2 is YYNGEE in the germline V gene. V was cut by 0 bases and J by 4 bases, with 14 bases left in between. In DNA, the CDR3 is TGTGCCAGCAGCGTAGGTCCTAGCGAGGGATACAATGAGCAGTTCTTC. Translating gives CASSVGPSEGYNEQFF. Full variable domain (outside the CDR3, taken from reference TRBV9 and TRBJ2-1): DSGVTQTPKHLITATGQRVTLRCSPRSGDLSVYWYQQSLDQGLQFLIQYYNGEERAKGNILERFSAQQFPDLHSELNLSSLELGDSALYFCASSVGPSEGYNEQFFGPGTRLTVL.

V and J are TRBV11-2 and TRBJ2-5; 7 bases align to TRBD2. Trimming removed 6 bases from V and 5 bases from J; junction bases left unmatched: 12. This CDR3 has 15 amino acids. The germline CDR1 and CDR2 sequences are SGHAT and FQNNGV. The CDR3 loop is CASREAGFRIETQYF. The CDR3 DNA reads as TGTGCCAGCAGGGAAGCGGGGTTTAGGATCGAGACCCAGTACTTC.

The table lists this clonotype with many counts. The chain carries TRBV29-1 and TRBJ2-1; D unresolved. V was pared by 7 bases and J by 8 bases, with 12 bases between. The length of the CDR3 is 11 residues. Germline CDR1 SQVTM, CDR2 ANQGSEA. CDR3 loop: CSAALDDEQFF. CDR3 in DNA: TGCAGCGCCGCGTTGGATGATGAGCAGTTCTTC.

The genes are TRBV6-5 and TRBJ2-7; no clear D gene. The CDR3 is 14 residues long. Germline values: CDR1 MNHEY, CDR2 SVGAGI. Trimming cost V 6 bases and J 6 bases, with 18 bases left between them. CDR3 region: CASSTRFFVPEQYF. The DNA for the CDR3 is TGTGCCAGCAGCACCAGATTTTTTGTCCCCGAGCAGTACTTC.

CDR3 loop: CASSSGLAGFEEYF. The CDR3, as DNA: TGTGCCAGCAGCTCGGGACTAGCGGGATTCGAAGAGTACTTC. This sequence joins TRBV7-2 and TRBJ2-5; the match to TRBD2 covers 13 bases. J lost 12 bases, V lost 4 bases, and 8 bases had no gene match. Germline loops: CDR1 SGHTA, CDR2 FQGNSA. The CDR3 sequence is 14 residues long. The entire variable domain, with the rest obtained from reference TRBV7-2 and TRBJ2-5, is as follows: GAGVSQSPSNKVTEKGKDVELRCDPISGHTALYWYRQSLGQGLEFLIYFQGNSAPDKSGLPSDRFSAERTGGSVSTLTIQRTQQEDSAVYLCASSSGLAGFEEYFGPGTRLLVL.

The CDR3 loop is CASSVSGGLGEQYF. In DNA, the CDR3 is TGTGCCAGCAGCGTCAGCGGGGGCCTGGGGGAGCAGTACTTC. The chain carries TRBV9 and TRBJ2-7, with 8 positions matching TRBD2. CDR3 length: 14 amino acids. Germline CDR1 SGDLS, CDR2 YYNGEE. J gave up 7 bases and V 2 bases, and 8 bases lay outside the gene matches.

This clonotype was counted a few times. J is TRBJ1-2 and V is TRBV15; a weak D match, TRBD1 (6 bases). Germline V gene data show CDR1 as LNHNV and CDR2 as YYDKDF (reference sequence). With 3 bases removed from V and 8 bases from J, the gap between germline ends came to 19 bases. The CDR3 has 15 amino acids. Here the CDR3 reads CATSSTGGASSGYTF. The CDR3 coding sequence is TGTGCCACCAGCAGCACGGGGGGCGCATCATCCGGCTACACCTTC.

This clonotype was counted only a few times. V and J are TRBV6-5 and TRBJ2-3; 9 bases fit TRBD2. Trimming removed 4 bases from V and 1 base from J; junction bases left unmatched: 15. The CDR3 extends over 19 amino acids. Germline CDR1 MNHEY, CDR2 SVGAGI. The CDR3 nucleotides read TGTGCCAGCAGTTCCCTTCTAGCGGGGAGACCAAGTGGCACAGATACGCAGTATTTT. Translated, it gives CASSSLLAGRPSGTDTQYF.

Concerning this clonotype: At one end the junction does not follow the germline gene, possibly because of a read error. This rearrangement joins TRBV5-1 to TRBJ2-1; 8 nucleotides align to TRBD2. Germline CDR1 is SGHRS and CDR2 is YFSETQ. The CDR3 has 15 residues. The DNA of the CDR3 is TGCGCCAGCGGCTTGGTTCCAGCGGGGGCGAATGAGCAGTTCTTC. It is translated as CASGLVPAGANEQFF.

There are a few counts of this clonotype. J is TRBJ2-1 and V is TRBV14, with a tentative D call TRBD2 (6 bases). Germline CDR1 is SGHDN and CDR2 is FVKESK. The CDR3 spans 14 residues. Deletions cut 3 bases from V and 4 bases from J, with 10 bases between. The CDR3 nucleotides read TGTGCCAGCAGCCACCTTGGGGGGTACAATGAGCAGTTCTTC. The encoded protein is CASSHLGGYNEQFF.

This clonotype has a handful of counts. The rearrangement joins TRBV27 to TRBJ2-3; tentatively, D is TRBD2 (5 bases). CDR3 length: 13 residues. Germline CDR1 is MNHEY and CDR2 is SMNVEV (reference sequence). Trimming stripped 6 bases from V and 14 bases from J, with 21 bases between. CDR3 nucleotides: TGTGCCAGCAGCCCCCCTTACCAAGTGAGGGTGTATTTT. Residues: CASSPPYQVRVYF.

There are a few counts of this clonotype. This chain connects TRBV7-2 to TRBJ1-2; D call uncertain. CDR1 is SGHTA, CDR2 FQGNSA, per germline. Trimming took off 1 base at V and 2 bases at J, with 8 bases between the two ends. The CDR3 is 14 residues long. The CDR3 here is CASSLERNNYGYTF. Here the CDR3 DNA reads TGTGCCAGCAGCTTAGAGCGGAACAACTATGGCTACACCTTC. The entire variable domain, with the rest obtained from reference TRBV7-2 and TRBJ1-2, is as follows: GAGVSQSPSNKVTEKGKDVELRCDPISGHTALYWYRQSLGQGLEFLIYFQGNSAPDKSGLPSDRFSAERTGGSVSTLTIQRTQQEDSAVYLCASSLERNNYGYTFGSGTRLTVV.

The chain combines TRBV6-6 with TRBJ2-1; 11 bases line up with TRBD2. The CDR3 is 16 residues long. Germline CDR1 MNHNY, CDR2 SVGAGI (reference sequence). The V segment lost 4 bases and the J segment 9 bases; nucleotides outside the gene matches: 11. Written as DNA, the CDR3 is TGTGCCAGCAGTTCCACTACTAGCGGGGGCCACCTTGAGCAGTTCTTC. Translation gives CASSSTTSGGHLEQFF.

Written as DNA, the CDR3 is TGTGCCAGCAGCTTACGCCTCTGGCAGAGCTCCTACAATGAGCAGTTCTTC. Translating gives CASSLRLWQSSYNEQFF. This chain links TRBV7-2 with TRBJ2-1; D is undetermined. In germline, CDR1 is SGHTA, CDR2 FQGNSA. V lost 2 bases to trimming and J lost 0 bases, with 14 bases between them. The CDR3 consists of 17 residues.

This chain uses TRBV20-1 with TRBJ2-7, with D perhaps TRBD2 (5 bases). This CDR3 comprises 13 residues. CDR1 is DFQATT and CDR2 is SNEGSKA in the germline V gene (reference sequence). The CDR3 loop reads CRAARGLSYEQYF. CDR3 DNA sequence: TGCAGGGCCGCCCGGGGTTTATCCTACGAGCAGTACTTC.

The chain combines TRBV9 with TRBJ2-3; TRBD1 matches 7 bases. Unmatched junction bases numbered 8, after V lost 4 bases and J lost 3 bases. CDR1 and CDR2 from the germline V gene are SGDLS and YYNGEE. The CDR3 has 15 residues. CDR3 nucleotides: TGTGCCAGCAGCCCGGGACAGTACTCGACAGATACGCAGTATTTT. Amino acids: CASSPGQYSTDTQYF. Looking up the rest from reference TRBV9 and TRBJ2-3 gives the full variable domain: DSGVTQTPKHLITATGQRVTLRCSPRSGDLSVYWYQQSLDQGLQFLIQYYNGEERAKGNILERFSAQQFPDLHSELNLSSLELGDSALYFCASSPGQYSTDTQYFGPGTRLTVL.

This clonotype has just a few counts. The rearrangement joins TRBV7-9 to TRBJ1-2; D not certain. The CDR3 sequence is 15 residues long. The germline V gene encodes CDR1 SEHNR and CDR2 FQNEAQ (reference sequence). V shed 5 bases and J shed 7 bases, with 20 bases lying between them. The CDR3 nucleotides are TGTGCCAGCAGCCCTAGTTCGGGATTTAGAAGTGGCTACACCTTC. It yields the protein CASSPSSGFRSGYTF.

The chain is built from TRBV7-2 and TRBJ2-4; D uncertain. CDR1 is SGHTA and CDR2 is FQGNSA in the germline V gene. This CDR3 has 12 residues. Trimming shortened V by 4 bases and J by 13 bases, and 14 bases separated the two germline ends. CDR3 sequence (DNA): TGTGCCAGCAGCTCCCCGCTTGTGGAGCAGTACTTC. This gives the protein CASSSPLVEQYF. Variable domain in full (rest from reference TRBV7-2 and TRBJ2-4): GAGVSQSPSNKVTEKGKDVELRCDPISGHTALYWYRQSLGQGLEFLIYFQGNSAPDKSGLPSDRFSAERTGGSVSTLTIQRTQQEDSAVYLCASSSPLVEQYFGAGTRLSVL.

The chain has TRBV29-1 and TRBJ2-2; TRBD2 matches at 8 bases. The CDR3 is 16 amino acids. J gave up 5 bases and V 2 bases, and 10 bases lay outside the gene matches. Germline assignment: CDR1 SQVTM and CDR2 ANQGSEA. CDR3 bases: TGCAGCGTTGAACTCCCCCAGGGCGGGGGGACCGGGGAGCTGTTTTTT. Protein sequence: CSVELPQGGGTGELFF.